These 14 T cell receptor beta chains were sequenced from one sample in a study of T cells in Graves' hyperthyroidism and ophthalmopathy. What was amplified from RNA transcripts were TCR beta CDR3 regions. HTBI primers were used for first-round RT-PCR of the TCR CDR3. TCRdb reanalysed the multiplex PCR reads using MiXCR and keeps one entry per CDR3 protein. The sample has over 300,000 distinct CDR3 sequences, 11% to 15% seen once; the top ten hold roughly 9.6%. Sequences were obtained from blood. The receptors come from a woman aged 55-69 years with Graves' hyperthyroidism.

This clonotype was detected only a few times. The rearrangement uses TRBV11-2 and TRBJ2-5; 12 bases match TRBD1. V lost 6 bases and J lost 5; bases outside the gene matches: 7. Germline assignment: CDR1 SGHAT and CDR2 FQNNGV. The CDR3 totals 15 residues. CDR3 sequence: CASSDAGTGGETQYF. For the CDR3, the DNA is TGTGCCAGCAGTGACGCCGGGACAGGGGGCGAGACCCAGTACTTC.

The gene calls are TRBV10-3 and TRBJ2-3; TRBD2 agrees at 8 bases. Germline CDR1 and CDR2: ENHRY and SYGVKD. The CDR3 is made up of 13 amino acids. The V segment lost 7 bases and the J segment 5 bases; nucleotides outside the gene matches: 5. CDR3 amino acids: CAIKPGGRDTQYF. In DNA form, the CDR3 reads TGTGCCATCAAACCGGGAGGGAGAGATACGCAGTATTTT.

This clonotype was counted at least ten times. The chain links TRBV29-1 to TRBJ2-3; D is possibly TRBD1 (5 bases). Trimming took 4 bases from V and 2 from J, leaving 7 bases between them. This CDR3 contains 12 residues. CDR1 is SQVTM, CDR2 ANQGSEA, per germline. CDR3 residues: CSVGQNTDTQYF. The CDR3 DNA sequence: TGCAGCGTTGGACAGAACACAGATACGCAGTATTTT.

To note about this clonotype: One base away lies a much larger clone, so this may be a sequencing read error. The chain employs TRBV20-1 and TRBJ2-5, with D hard to call. From germline, CDR1 is DFQATT and CDR2 SNEGSKA (reference sequence). The CDR3 totals 13 residues. CDR3 region: CSARDMFGETQHF. The DNA of the CDR3 is TGCAGTGCTAGAGATATGTTTGGAGAGACCCAGCACTTC.

This clonotype was counted at least ten times. The CDR3 sequence is CASSSPRGGDRDEQFF. DNA of the CDR3: TGTGCCAGCAGCTCGCCGAGGGGGGGGGACAGGGATGAGCAGTTCTTC. The rearrangement joins TRBV7-9 to TRBJ2-1; 9 bases are a match to TRBD1. The ends lost 4 bases at V and 8 bases at J; junction bases unmatched: 12. The germline CDR1 and CDR2 sequences are SEHNR and FQNEAQ (reference sequence). The length of the CDR3 is 16 residues. Full variable domain (missing parts from reference TRBV7-9 and TRBJ2-1): DTGVSQNPRHKITKRGQNVTFRCDPISEHNRLYWYRQTLGQGPEFLTYFQNEAQLEKSRLLSDRFSAERPKGSFSTLEIQRTEQGDSAMYLCASSSPRGGDRDEQFFGPGTRLTVL.

This clonotype was detected ten times or more. The rearrangement joins TRBV28 to TRBJ1-5; D remains ambiguous. Deletions cut 8 bases from V and 2 bases from J, with 7 bases between. CDR1 MDHEN and CDR2 SYDVKM come from the germline V gene. The CDR3 contains 12 residues. CDR3 in amino acids: CASSEGNQPQHF. In DNA form, the CDR3 reads TGTGCCAGCTCAGAGGGCAATCAGCCCCAGCATTTT. Combining the CDR3 with reference TRBV28 and TRBJ1-5 gives the whole variable domain DVKVTQSSRYLVKRTGEKVFLECVQDMDHENMFWYRQDPGLGLRLIYFSYDVKMKEKGDIPEGYSVSREKKERFSLILESASTNQTSMYLCASSEGNQPQHFGDGTRLSIL.

This clonotype has ten or more counts. The chain carries TRBV3-1 and TRBJ2-2; no definite D call. Between the trimmed V and J ends, which lost 1 base and 13 bases, there was a span of 16 bases. The CDR3 extends over 14 amino acids. CDR1 is LGHDT, CDR2 YNNKEL, per germline (reference sequence). CDR3: CASSQGLRPLGLFF. CDR3 nucleotides: TGTGCCAGCAGCCAAGGCTTACGCCCCCTGGGGCTGTTTTTT.

This clonotype was picked up a small number of times. This chain uses TRBV20-1 with TRBJ1-6; D is unresolved. The CDR3 length is 13 residues. V shed 5 bases and J shed 8 bases, with 13 bases lying between them. Germline CDR1 reads DFQATT; CDR2 reads SNEGSKA (reference sequence). Here the CDR3 DNA reads TGCAGTGCTGTCCCCTACGTGGATTCACCCCTCCACTTT. It yields the protein CSAVPYVDSPLHF.

This clonotype was counted many times. The rearrangement joins TRBV12-3 or TRBV12-4 to TRBJ2-1, with D unclear. V was clipped by 3 bases and J by 4 bases, with 10 bases between them. This CDR3 spans 14 amino acids. The CDR3 loop reads CASSFLPRYNEQFF. CDR3 in DNA: TGTGCCAGCAGTTTTCTCCCCAGGTACAATGAGCAGTTCTTC.

This clonotype was seen many times. J is TRBJ2-7 and V is TRBV11-2; 9 nucleotides match TRBD2. CDR3 length: 14 amino acids. Losses at the gene ends were 2 bases for V and 4 bases for J; bases not matched to a gene: 3. The V gene's germline CDR1 is SGHAT and CDR2 FQNNGV. CDR3 loop: CASSLRLAGYEQYF. The CDR3, as DNA: TGTGCCAGCAGCTTAAGGCTAGCGGGGTACGAGCAGTACTTC.

This clonotype was observed at least ten times. The CDR3 loop reads CASSPKTGPSEKLFF. The CDR3 DNA sequence: TGTGCCAGCAGCCCGAAGACAGGGCCTAGTGAAAAACTGTTTTTT. This rearrangement joins TRBV4-2 to TRBJ1-4, with 7 bases fitting TRBD1. V shed 4 bases and J 7 bases; nucleotides not matched to a gene: 9. There are 15 residues in the CDR3. Germline CDR1 and CDR2: LGHNA and YNFKEQ.

This clonotype turned up a few times. The rearrangement joins TRBV25-1 to TRBJ2-3; D possibly corresponds to TRBD2 (5 bases). Trimming cost V 4 bases and J 2 bases, with 10 bases left between them. The germline CDR1 and CDR2 sequences are MGHDK and SYGVNS. The CDR3 is 14 residues long. The CDR3 region is CASSATGTTDTQYF. As DNA, the CDR3 is TGTGCCAGCAGTGCCACGGGAACCACAGATACGCAGTATTTT.

Ten or more counts support this clonotype. This chain uses TRBV5-1 with TRBJ1-1; 8 nucleotides line up with TRBD1. The CDR3 loop spans 14 amino acids. Germline loops: CDR1 SGHRS, CDR2 YFSETQ. Trimming removed 0 bases from V and 9 bases from J; junction bases left unmatched: 7. As DNA, the CDR3 is TGCGCCAGCAGCTTGGACGACAGGGGAGGGAAAGCTTTCTTT. Translation gives CASSLDDRGGKAFF.

This clonotype has ten or more counts. This chain connects TRBV10-3 to TRBJ2-7; 14 positions agree with TRBD2. The V and J ends lost 6 bases and 5 bases, in that order; junction bases with no gene match: 6. The CDR3 is 15 residues long. Looked up from germline, CDR1 is ENHRY and CDR2 is SYGVKD. DNA of the CDR3: TGTGCCATCAGAGGGACTAGCGGGAGAACCCACGAGCAGTACTTC. Its protein is CAIRGTSGRTHEQYF.